The T cell receptor beta chain described here comes from a study of blood T cell repertoires in COVID-19. Study in general: Donors in the United States, Italy and Spain gave samples during acute or convalescent COVID-19. Sources were T cells, B-cell-depleted T cells, or PBMCs; the material itself was cDNA or gDNA.

Germline CDR1 reads SGHDT; CDR2 reads YYEEEE. J gave up 8 bases and V 0 bases, and 3 bases lay outside the gene matches. The CDR3 runs 15 residues. The authors' processing: The authors estimated nucleated cell counts from reference gene primer amplification. Assay: immunoSEQ multiplex PCR; the TCRdb copy retains only in-frame clones and omits some. V, J and clone size are those of that table, while D and trimming were read from the DNA. Of 150,000 to 200,000 clones listed, roughly 86% are singletons. The source of this sequence is a woman aged 55-69 years who had recovered from COVID-19. The chain recombines TRBV5-6 with TRBJ2-1, with TRBD1 matching over 12 bases. The sequenced sample consisted of peripheral blood. For the CDR3, the DNA is TGTGCCAGCAGCTTGGGGGACAGGGGGCGATATGAGCAGTTCTTC. Protein sequence: CASSLGDRGRYEQFF.